Listed below are T cell receptor beta chains from one sample, sequenced in a study of shared clonotypes between healthy human individuals. Some clones are missing from TCRdb's copy, which holds only in-frame ones; the method was immunoSEQ multiplex PCR. The sample includes fewer than 650,000 clones, about 79% of them seen just once. Sequenced: PBMCs. The receptors originated from a woman between 40 and 50 years old in good health. Some clones in this sample may be carry-over from other donors' samples. Each CDR3 is given with its conserved first and last residue. D genes are given only for firm matches. Where a row states a size, it is once, few, many or the class of an expanded clone; other rows omit it.

j_call clone_size d_call v_call cdr3_aa cdr3_nt
TRBJ2-7 . . TRBV30 CAWSSPFYEQYF TGTGCCTGGAGTTCCCCCTTCTACGAGCAGTACTTC
TRBJ2-7 . TRBD2 TRBV5-4 CASSRPVSGRSSYEQYF TGTGCCAGCAGCAGACCGGTATCCGGGAGGAGCTCCTACGAGCAGTACTTC
TRBJ2-1 . . TRBV9 CASRPSSGRRQFF TGTGCCAGCAGGCCCTCCTCCGGGCGAAGGCAGTTCTTC
TRBJ2-1 . TRBD2 TRBV7-2 CASRAGGPMNEQFF TGTGCCAGCAGAGCGGGAGGGCCCATGAATGAGCAGTTCTTC
TRBJ1-5 . . TRBV29-1 CSVATGTNDQPQHF TGCAGCGTTGCAACCGGGACAAATGATCAGCCCCAGCATTTT
TRBJ2-2 . TRBD2 TRBV7-9 CASSSLFSSGRAQPGELFF TGTGCCAGCAGCTCCCTTTTTTCTAGCGGGAGGGCCCAGCCCGGGGAGCTGTTTTTT
TRBJ2-7 . . TRBV25-1 CATRSPLYEQYF TGTGCCACCCGTTCCCCTCTGTACGAGCAGTACTTC
TRBJ1-1 . . TRBV6-1 CASSLEAGNTEAFF TGTGCCAGCAGCTTGGAGGCTGGGAACACTGAAGCTTTCTTT
TRBJ2-3 . . TRBV4-1 CASSHPTGTDTQYF TGCGCCAGCAGCCATCCGACAGGCACAGATACGCAGTATTTT
TRBJ1-6 . . TRBV7-9 CASSSQGGNSPLHF TGTGCCAGCAGCTCTCAGGGTGGTAATTCACCCCTCCACTTT
TRBJ2-6 . . TRBV2 CASTEDQSGANVLTF TGTGCCAGCACTGAGGACCAATCGGGGGCCAACGTCCTGACTTTC
TRBJ1-2 . . TRBV10-3 CAISENQSGYTF TGTGCCATCAGTGAGAATCAGAGTGGCTACACCTTC
TRBJ2-1 . TRBD2 TRBV28 CASSSTSGRVEQFF TGTGCCAGCAGTTCGACTAGCGGGAGGGTTGAGCAGTTCTTC
TRBJ1-1 . . TRBV7-9 CASSSQGSNTEAFF TGTGCCAGCAGCTCTCAGGGATCGAACACTGAAGCTTTCTTT
TRBJ2-2 . . TRBV7-6 CASRGPEWGGELFF TGTGCCAGCAGGGGGCCGGAGTGGGGCGGGGAGCTGTTTTTT
TRBJ1-2 . TRBD1 TRBV5-1 CASSSNPDRVGGYTF TGCGCCAGCAGCTCCAACCCGGACAGGGTGGGTGGCTACACCTTC
TRBJ2-3 . TRBD1 TRBV11-3 CASGQGTDTQYF TGTGCCAGCGGACAGGGTACAGATACGCAGTATTTT
TRBJ1-2 few . TRBV9 CASSVRDGYGYTF TGTGCCAGCAGCGTCAGGGACGGCTATGGCTACACCTTC
TRBJ2-7 . . TRBV6-5 CASSLRGEQYF TGTGCCAGCAGTCTCAGGGGCGAGCAGTACTTC
TRBJ2-7 . . TRBV7-9 CASSQGPEQVPF TGTGCCAGCAGCCAAGGCCCCGAGCAGGTTCCCTTC
TRBJ2-7 . TRBD2 TRBV5-4 CASRLGLASSYEQYF TGTGCCAGCAGGTTGGGACTAGCCTCCTCCTACGAGCAGTACTTC
TRBJ2-2 . TRBD2 TRBV19 CASLPSGRNTGELFF TGTGCCAGCCTCCCCAGCGGGAGGAACACCGGGGAGCTGTTTTTT
TRBJ2-3 . TRBD1 TRBV6-5 CASTRTGGEDTQYF TGTGCCAGCACCCGGACAGGGGGCGAAGATACGCAGTATTTT
TRBJ1-5 . . TRBV6-5 CASRGPHSNQPQHF TGTGCCAGCAGGGGCCCCCACTCTAATCAGCCCCAGCATTTT